This is a list of T cell receptor beta chains from one sample in a study of cytomegalovirus exposure and HLA in healthy donors. The assay was immunoSEQ multiplex PCR, and TCRdb's table has in-frame clones only and misses some. The sample lists roughly 200,000 clones; approximately 86% were seen once. The sequencing input was PBMCs. Every receptor here comes from a woman aged 25-40 years in good health and CMV-seronegative. Both conserved end residues are part of each CDR3. A D gene is named only where the DNA matches it firmly. Expanded clones are given a class, and other clones once, few, many or no size at all.

NA	NA	TRBV18	TRBJ1-5	CASSPRGMEPQHF	TGTGCCAGCTCACCGAGGGGGATGGAGCCCCAGCATTTT
NA	NA	TRBV11-3	TRBJ2-5	CASSLNGETQYF	TGTGCCAGCAGCTTAAACGGGGAGACCCAGTACTTC
few	TRBD2	TRBV19	TRBJ2-1	CASGLARYNEQFF	TGTGCCAGTGGACTAGCGAGATACAATGAGCAGTTCTTC
NA	NA	TRBV6-5	TRBJ1-1	CASRIAVLSEAFF	TGTGCCAGCAGAATAGCGGTGCTCAGTGAAGCTTTCTTT
NA	TRBD1	TRBV11-2	TRBJ1-1	CASSRQGLNTEAFF	TGTGCCAGCAGCCGACAGGGGCTGAACACTGAAGCTTTCTTT
NA	NA	TRBV29-1	TRBJ1-5	CSVAAGTLNQPQHF	TGCAGCGTCGCAGCCGGGACACTTAATCAGCCCCAGCATTTT
NA	NA	TRBV2	TRBJ1-5	CASSPQEGQPQHF	TGTGCCAGCAGCCCACAGGAGGGTCAGCCCCAGCATTTT
NA	NA	TRBV27	TRBJ2-7	CASSLGKGASYEQYF	TGTGCCAGCAGTTTGGGTAAAGGGGCCTCCTACGAGCAGTACTTC
NA	NA	TRBV4-1	TRBJ2-1	CASSLQPGLGYNEQFF	TGCGCCAGCAGCCTTCAACCGGGACTGGGTTACAATGAGCAGTTCTTC
once	NA	TRBV2	TRBJ2-1	CATSVYNEQFF	TGTGCCACCAGCGTCTACAATGAGCAGTTCTTC
NA	TRBD1	TRBV4-1	TRBJ1-1	CASSLTGAEAFF	TGCGCCAGCAGCCTCACAGGGGCTGAAGCTTTCTTT
NA	NA	TRBV6-1	TRBJ1-5	CASSDIPTGTLNQPQHF	TGTGCCAGCAGTGATATCCCTACAGGCACCCTAAATCAGCCCCAGCATTTT
NA	TRBD2	TRBV4-1	TRBJ2-5	CASSQLTGTSGFYQETQYF	TGCGCCAGCAGCCAACTCACCGGGACTAGCGGCTTCTACCAAGAGACCCAGTACTTC
few	NA	TRBV7-9	TRBJ2-3	CASSLLPTDTQYF	TGTGCCAGCAGCTTACTTCCCACAGATACGCAGTATTTT
NA	NA	TRBV5-1	TRBJ1-1	CASSLWEGGTEAFF	TGCGCCAGCAGCTTGTGGGAGGGAGGCACTGAAGCTTTCTTT